This TCR beta chain was recorded in a study of CXCR3-negative and CXCR3-positive naive CD8 T cells. The study, taken as a whole, reports: Fresh PBMCs served for most assays, and CXCR3 expression fell partially after cryopreservation. Similar TRBV-TRBJ gene usage was seen in naive CXCR3-negative and CXCR3-positive cells, but not in memory cells. CXCR3-expressing naive cells carried TRB CDR3s more hydrophobic than those of CXCR3-negative naive cells. Both of the naive subsets showed about the same high diversity, but memory CD8+ cells had much less.

Worth noting for this clonotype: Its antigen is unidentified.

The method, 5' RACE with UMI labels, was used to prepare the TRB cDNA libraries. TCRdb reprocessed the 5' RACE reads, with one entry per CDR3 protein and no DNA. The specimen's table records around 88,000 distinct CDR3 sequences. The CDR3 consists of 14 residues. Germline V gives CDR1 SEHNR, CDR2 FQNEAQ (reference sequence). The TCR originated in a human donor in good health. Some clones in this sample may be carry-over from other donors' samples. Sample: naive CXCR3+ CD8+ T cells from blood. As to subset: CD45RO-CCR7+CD27+CD95- naive CD8+ T cells expressing CXCR3 (TNR3+). V and J are TRBV7-9 and TRBJ2-5; absent DNA, TCRdb's TRBD1 call cannot be checked. CDR3 amino acids: CASSLFQGRETQYF. The full variable domain, rest sourced from reference TRBV7-9 and TRBJ2-5, is DTGVSQNPRHKITKRGQNVTFRCDPISEHNRLYWYRQTLGQGPEFLTYFQNEAQLEKSRLLSDRFSAERPKGSFSTLEIQRTEQGDSAMYLCASSLFQGRETQYFGPGTRLLVL.